The 21 T cell receptor beta chains reported below all come from one sample, sequenced in a study of T-cell memory formation after mild COVID-19. TCRdb reanalysed the 5' RACE reads using MiXCR and keeps one entry per CDR3 protein. There are 160,000 or so distinct CDR3 sequences in the sample; roughly 31% occur only once, and around 11% lies in the top ten. Sequenced sample: PBMCs or a T cell subset sorted from them (not recorded which). The receptors shown here come from an adult woman who had mild COVID-19 (a few samples of this study predate the infection). Cell type and time point are not known.

V is TRBV7-2 and J is TRBJ2-1; TRBD2 agrees at 7 bases. The CDR3 runs to 15 residues. After removal of 7 bases from V and 0 bases from J, the junction contained 6 bases not matched to a gene. Germline V gene sequence: CDR1 SGHTA, CDR2 FQGNSA. The CDR3 loop reads CASTPTSLSYNEQFF. The CDR3 bases are TGTGCCAGCACCCCGACTAGCCTCTCCTACAATGAGCAGTTCTTC.

This clonotype was detected only a few times. The CDR3 DNA reads as TGTGCCAGCAGCACCGGGACAGGGTACACTGAAGCTTTCTTT. It encodes CASSTGTGYTEAFF. This chain links TRBV2 with TRBJ1-1; 9 bases align to TRBD1. The V segment lost 6 bases and the J segment 3 bases; nucleotides outside the gene matches: 5. The germline CDR1 and CDR2 sequences are SNHLY and FYNNEI. The CDR3 spans 14 residues.

CDR3 nucleotide sequence: TGTGCCAGCAGCCCCGGCGAGGGTGAAAAACTGTTTTTT. Encoded protein: CASSPGEGEKLFF. V and J are TRBV11-2 and TRBJ1-4; D is unclear. Deletions cut 5 bases from V and 7 bases from J, with 11 bases between. CDR3 size: 13 residues. Looked up from germline, CDR1 is SGHAT and CDR2 is FQNNGV.

The gene calls are TRBV9 and TRBJ2-3, with a possible D match to TRBD1 (6 bases). V lost 0 bases and J lost 0, with 11 bases in between. Germline V CDR1 and CDR2: SGDLS, YYNGEE. CDR3 length: 16 residues. CDR3 nucleotide sequence: TGTGCCAGCAGCGTAGGGTTGGGGGCAAGCACAGATACGCAGTATTTT. Protein sequence: CASSVGLGASTDTQYF. The full variable domain, with the rest looked up from reference TRBV9 and TRBJ2-3, is DSGVTQTPKHLITATGQRVTLRCSPRSGDLSVYWYQQSLDQGLQFLIQYYNGEERAKGNILERFSAQQFPDLHSELNLSSLELGDSALYFCASSVGLGASTDTQYFGPGTRLTVL.

CDR3 region: CASSPRDRNGYTF. In DNA form, the CDR3 reads TGTGCCAGCAGTCCGAGGGACAGGAACGGCTACACCTTC. This chain joins TRBV12-3 or TRBV12-4 and TRBJ1-2, with 8 bases aligning to TRBD1. V lost 5 bases, J lost 8 bases, and 7 bases stayed unmatched. This CDR3 is built from 13 residues.

The chain combines TRBV12-3 or TRBV12-4 with TRBJ1-2, with no clear D. Trimming pared 1 base from V and 8 bases from J, leaving 2 bases between. This CDR3 is 10 amino acids long. CDR3 loop: CASSLGGYTF. In DNA, the CDR3 is TGTGCCAGCAGTTTAGGCGGCTACACCTTC.

The rearrangement links TRBV12-3 or TRBV12-4 to TRBJ1-1, with a possible D match to TRBD1 (5 bases). The V gene lost 3 bases and the J gene lost 1 base, with 6 bases spanning the gap. The CDR3 has 13 amino acids. Written as DNA, the CDR3 is TGTGCCAGCAGTTTTACAGGGAACACTGAAGCTTTCTTT. Residues: CASSFTGNTEAFF.

This clonotype was observed at least ten times. CDR3 in amino acids: CASSYSWGAGELFF. The CDR3 DNA reads TGTGCCAGCAGTTACTCGTGGGGTGCCGGGGAGCTGTTTTTT. This sequence joins TRBV6-6 and TRBJ2-2; D call uncertain. Germline V CDR1 and CDR2: MNHNY, SVGAGI (reference sequence). V was shortened by 0 bases and J by 6 bases, with 8 bases between the two germline ends. This CDR3 has 14 residues.

V usage is TRBV2 and J usage is TRBJ1-5, with D possibly being TRBD1 (5 bases). The CDR3 covers 14 residues. V was pared by 7 bases and J by 4 bases, with 14 bases between. Germline CDR1 SNHLY, CDR2 FYNNEI. The CDR3 loop is CASTTAPLNQPQHF. The CDR3, as DNA: TGTGCCAGCACGACAGCTCCCCTGAATCAGCCCCAGCATTTT. Supplemented by reference TRBV2 and TRBJ1-5, the full variable domain reads EPEVTQTPSHQVTQMGQEVILRCVPISNHLYFYWYRQILGQKVEFLVSFYNNEISEKSEIFDDQFSVERPDGSNFTLKIRSTKLEDSAMYFCASTTAPLNQPQHFGDGTRLSIL.

This clonotype has just a few counts. The chain recombines TRBV30 with TRBJ2-7, with a weak D call TRBD1 (6 bases). V was clipped by 2 bases and J by 2 bases, with 10 bases between them. The CDR3 contains 13 residues. Germline V lookup: CDR1 GTSNPN, CDR2 SVGIG (reference sequence). CDR3 nucleotide sequence: TGTGCCTGGAGTTCAGGGGTAGCCTACGAGCAGTACTTC. This encodes CAWSSGVAYEQYF.

The genes are TRBV6-2 or TRBV6-3 and TRBJ1-5; perhaps TRBD1 as D (6 bases). V was pared by 9 bases and J by 6 bases, with 18 bases between. This CDR3 contains 14 residues. Germline lookup yields CDR1 MNHEY and CDR2 SVGEGT. In DNA, the CDR3 is TGTGCCAGAGCCTACAGGGAGGGAATTCAGCCCCAGCATTTT. This encodes CARAYREGIQPQHF.

This clonotype was counted only a few times. The chain joins TRBV12-5 to TRBJ1-1, with 10 bases aligning to TRBD1. Germline CDR1 LGHNT, CDR2 FRNRAP. J was trimmed by 1 base and V by 7 bases; bases with no gene match: 3. This CDR3 region has 14 residues. CDR3 DNA: TGTGCTAGTGCCGGGGACAGGGGGAACACTGAAGCTTTCTTT. Translating gives CASAGDRGNTEAFF.

The chain employs TRBV25-1 and TRBJ1-3; possible D gene TRBD1, 6 bases. Germline CDR1 MGHDK, CDR2 SYGVNS. The CDR3 runs to 19 residues. Trimming stripped 9 bases from V and 0 bases from J, with 27 bases between. The CDR3, as DNA: TGTGCCAGTTTCCCTGGGACGGCTAGGACAGTCGGCTCTGGAAACACCATATATTTT. Its protein is CASFPGTARTVGSGNTIYF. Full variable domain (remainder filled in from reference TRBV25-1 and TRBJ1-3): EADIYQTPRYLVIGTGKKITLECSQTMGHDKMYWYQQDPGMELHLIHYSYGVNSTEKGDLSSESTVSRIRTEHFPLTLESARPSHTSQYLCASFPGTARTVGSGNTIYFGEGSWLTVV.

A few counts support this clonotype. This chain joins TRBV2 and TRBJ2-1; the D gene is possibly TRBD1 (6 bases). The CDR3 has 15 residues. Germline V lookup: CDR1 SNHLY, CDR2 FYNNEI. The germline V and J ends were trimmed by 6 bases and 1 base, with 13 bases remaining between them. CDR3 residues: CASREARGSYNEQFF. CDR3 in DNA: TGTGCCAGCAGGGAGGCCAGGGGTTCCTACAATGAGCAGTTCTTC.

V usage is TRBV27 and J usage is TRBJ2-7, with D possibly TRBD2 on 5 matching bases. Germline V lookup: CDR1 MNHEY, CDR2 SMNVEV (reference sequence). The CDR3 consists of 14 residues. V was cut by 5 bases and J by 3 bases, with 14 bases left in between. This CDR3 is CASSPISRGYEQYF. The CDR3 region has the DNA TGTGCCAGCAGTCCGATCAGCCGGGGCTACGAGCAGTACTTC.

J is TRBJ2-3 and V is TRBV7-3, with D tentatively TRBD2 (5 bases). The CDR3 covers 15 residues. Germline loops: CDR1 SGHTA, CDR2 FQGTGA. V shed 4 bases and J shed 4 bases, with 15 bases lying between them. This CDR3 reads CASSSSRGWADTQYF. CDR3 nucleotide sequence: TGTGCCAGCAGCTCCAGCCGGGGATGGGCAGATACGCAGTATTTT.

This clonotype was counted a few times. The chain has TRBV20-1 and TRBJ2-4; D unresolved. Looked up from germline, CDR1 is DFQATT and CDR2 is SNEGSKA (reference sequence). V was cut by 3 bases and J by 3 bases, with 15 bases left in between. CDR3 length: 15 residues. The CDR3 is CSARTLSGNKNIQYF. CDR3 in DNA: TGCAGTGCTAGGACCCTCTCGGGTAACAAAAACATTCAGTACTTC.

The V and J genes are TRBV13 and TRBJ1-3; TRBD1 matches 7 bases. CDR3 length equals 18 residues. In germline, CDR1 is PRHDT, CDR2 FYEKMQ (reference sequence). The V and J ends lost 5 bases and 1 base, in that order; junction bases with no gene match: 14. As DNA, the CDR3 is TGTGCCAGCAGCCAGAACAGAGGGGGCTCCGGATCTGGAAACACCATATATTTT. Amino acids: CASSQNRGGSGSGNTIYF. Supplemented by reference TRBV13 and TRBJ1-3, the full variable domain reads AAGVIQSPRHLIKEKRETATLKCYPIPRHDTVYWYQQGPGQDPQFLISFYEKMQSDKGSIPDRFSAQQFSDYHSELNMSSLELGDSALYFCASSQNRGGSGSGNTIYFGEGSWLTVV.

The chain combines TRBV15 with TRBJ2-5; D gene unclear. Germline values: CDR1 LNHNV, CDR2 YYDKDF (reference sequence). This CDR3 contains 15 residues. Trimming left V 0 bases short and J 1 base short, with 9 bases between. This CDR3 reads CATSRDLPTQETQYF. CDR3 nucleotide sequence: TGTGCCACCAGCAGAGATCTACCGACCCAAGAGACCCAGTACTTC.

The V gene is TRBV20-1, the J gene TRBJ1-5; TRBD1 agrees at 8 bases. V shed 1 base and J 8 bases; nucleotides not matched to a gene: 7. CDR1 and CDR2 (germline): DFQATT, SNEGSKA (reference sequence). This CDR3 is built from 14 residues. The chain's CDR3 is CSARGAGGAEPQHF. CDR3 DNA sequence: TGCAGTGCTAGAGGTGCAGGGGGCGCGGAGCCCCAGCATTTT.

In its sample, this clonotype was seen a few times. This chain uses TRBV5-1 with TRBJ1-2, with D hard to call. The CDR3 covers 15 residues. Between the trimmed V and J ends, which lost 0 bases and 0 bases, there was a span of 9 bases. Per the germline V gene, CDR1 is SGHRS and CDR2 is YFSETQ. CDR3 DNA sequence: TGCGCCAGCAGCTTGGGATCCGGGACTAACTATGGCTACACCTTC. Translated, it gives CASSLGSGTNYGYTF.